This T cell receptor beta chain originates from a study of CD8+ T cells in alopecia areata. The CDR3 totals 8 residues. Germline CDR1 and CDR2: SQVTM and ANQGSEA. Trimming took 6 bases from V and 10 from J, leaving 6 bases between them. RNA, once extracted, was reverse transcribed into cDNA for use as the sequencing template. Only in-frame clones appear in the TCRdb table, and some are missing; sequencing was by immunoSEQ multiplex PCR. The sample has some 110,000 clones, roughly two thirds seen once; the top ten hold around 2.7%. This TCR was sampled from a human donor in good health. What was sequenced was CD4+ T cells sorted from blood. This chain connects TRBV29-1 to TRBJ1-1; D is ambiguous. DNA of the CDR3: TGCAGCGTGTCTCCAGCTTTCTTT. Protein product: CSVSPAFF.